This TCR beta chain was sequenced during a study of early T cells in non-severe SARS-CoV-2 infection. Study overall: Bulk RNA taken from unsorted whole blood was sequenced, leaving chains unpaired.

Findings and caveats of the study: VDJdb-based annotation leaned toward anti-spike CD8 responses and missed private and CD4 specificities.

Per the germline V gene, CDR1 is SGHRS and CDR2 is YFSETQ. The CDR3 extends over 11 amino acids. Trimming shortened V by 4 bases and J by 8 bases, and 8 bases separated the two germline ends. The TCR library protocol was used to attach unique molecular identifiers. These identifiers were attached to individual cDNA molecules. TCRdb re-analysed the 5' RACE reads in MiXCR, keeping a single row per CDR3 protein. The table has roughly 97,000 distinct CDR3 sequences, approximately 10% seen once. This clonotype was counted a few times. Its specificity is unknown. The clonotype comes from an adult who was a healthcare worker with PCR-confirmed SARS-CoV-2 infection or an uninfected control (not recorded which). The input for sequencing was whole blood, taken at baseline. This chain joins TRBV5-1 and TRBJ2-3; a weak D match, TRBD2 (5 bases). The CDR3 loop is CASSLEGTQYF. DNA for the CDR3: TGCGCCAGCAGCCTAGAGGGTACGCAGTATTTT.